Included here is one T cell receptor (beta chain) sequence, with context. Its antigen remains unknown. The sample is drawn from a study of shared clonotypes between healthy human individuals. Regarding the study as a whole: Naive subsets generally had larger estimated richness than memory subsets. The naive CD4 repertoires of several donors were compared, and about 5% of clonotypes were shared. Rarefaction gave evidence that sorted-subset sequencing remained incomplete despite large depth.

Only in-frame clones appear in the TCRdb table, and some are missing; sequencing was by immunoSEQ multiplex PCR. This table has around 2,000,000 clones, approximately 94% appearing once. Terminally differentiated effector memory CD45RA+ cells were left out of the naive CD8 fraction, which was CD45RO-negative and positively selected for CCR7. The CDR3 sequence is 16 residues long. In germline, CDR1 is MNHEY, CDR2 SVGAGI. V gave up 3 bases and J gave up 2 bases; unmatched junction bases: 9. Specimen: naive CD8+ T cells sorted from blood. This chain uses TRBV6-5 with TRBJ2-7, with TRBD2 matching over 8 bases. This receptor was taken from a young man in good health. The CDR3 is CASSYDVAGSTYEQYF. Written as DNA, the CDR3 is TGTGCCAGCAGTTATGACGTAGCGGGGTCTACCTACGAGCAGTACTTC.